The source of this TCR beta chain is a study of blood T cell repertoires in COVID-19 (dated by TCRdb to the early 2020s). Some background on the complete study: The collaborator samples originated in the United States, Italy and Spain and spanned the acute and convalescent phases of COVID-19. The material from the prospective study consisted of cDNA or gDNA derived from T cells, B-cell-depleted T cells, or PBMCs. Subjects who had been exposed to COVID-19, were actively infected with it, or had recovered from it provided the deeply sampled blood TCRbeta repertoires that made up the dataset. The repertoires were released in a freely available public database meant as a resource for research on the immune response to SARS-CoV-2. Samples were obtained from the ongoing ImmuneRACE study (first 160 participants) and from about 1,300 subjects provided by 6 global collaborators. The sample metadata nearly always contained a de-identified subject ID, COVID-19 status, age in years and sex. Where HLA class I and class II types were available, the types were taken from metadata supplied by the sample provider, not from assay-based typing.

Findings and caveats that apply to the study as a whole: The amount of clinical and demographic metadata varied by source and participant and was provided uncurated.

To note about this clone: Its antigen specificity is not known. Base qualities are not recorded, but no much larger clone differs from it by a single base.

TCRbeta CDR3 regions were amplified from genomic DNA using the immunoSEQ Assay, a bias-controlled multiplex PCR. As for how the authors treated the data: Nucleated cell counts per sample were estimated from amplification of reference gene primers within the assay. Sequence reads were collapsed and filtered to measure the absolute abundance of every unique TCRbeta CDR3 rearrangement. For each sample, productive Simpson clonality was calculated by taking the square root of Simpson's diversity index across productive rearrangements. Not all clones reach the TCRdb copy of this immuneACCESS table, which keeps in-frame sequences only. Checked studies attribute under half of the gap to unresolved V genes and leave the rest unexplained. Clonal size and the V and J genes are those of that table, whereas D and trimming came from the DNA. The sample data list tens of thousands of clones, and more than 90% of these were observed just once. 0.37% of the sample rests with the top ten.

The germline V gene encodes CDR1 SQVTM and CDR2 ANQGSEA. V and J lose 5 bases and 3 bases, and a span of 19 bases separates them. From cysteine to phenylalanine, the CDR3 is 15 amino acids long. Just CDR3 DNA is preserved here, 45 bases in frame from base 1. One collaborating source in Seattle enrolled patients while the patients were actively infected and followed the patients over time throughout the course of disease. Collaborating institutions collected whole blood in K2EDTA tubes following their own protocols. For TCRbeta analysis, collaborator samples were shipped as frozen whole blood, as isolated PBMCs, or as DNA extracted from either sample type.

Source material: peripheral blood. This sequence originates from a man aged 45-65 years with COVID-19, enrolled during active disease. The chain was built from TRBV29-1 and TRBJ1-2; tentative D gene TRBD1, with 5 bases matching. The nucleotide sequence is TGCAGCGTTCTCTATATCGGACAACCCCACTATGGCTACACCTTC. It encodes CSVLYIGQPHYGYTF.